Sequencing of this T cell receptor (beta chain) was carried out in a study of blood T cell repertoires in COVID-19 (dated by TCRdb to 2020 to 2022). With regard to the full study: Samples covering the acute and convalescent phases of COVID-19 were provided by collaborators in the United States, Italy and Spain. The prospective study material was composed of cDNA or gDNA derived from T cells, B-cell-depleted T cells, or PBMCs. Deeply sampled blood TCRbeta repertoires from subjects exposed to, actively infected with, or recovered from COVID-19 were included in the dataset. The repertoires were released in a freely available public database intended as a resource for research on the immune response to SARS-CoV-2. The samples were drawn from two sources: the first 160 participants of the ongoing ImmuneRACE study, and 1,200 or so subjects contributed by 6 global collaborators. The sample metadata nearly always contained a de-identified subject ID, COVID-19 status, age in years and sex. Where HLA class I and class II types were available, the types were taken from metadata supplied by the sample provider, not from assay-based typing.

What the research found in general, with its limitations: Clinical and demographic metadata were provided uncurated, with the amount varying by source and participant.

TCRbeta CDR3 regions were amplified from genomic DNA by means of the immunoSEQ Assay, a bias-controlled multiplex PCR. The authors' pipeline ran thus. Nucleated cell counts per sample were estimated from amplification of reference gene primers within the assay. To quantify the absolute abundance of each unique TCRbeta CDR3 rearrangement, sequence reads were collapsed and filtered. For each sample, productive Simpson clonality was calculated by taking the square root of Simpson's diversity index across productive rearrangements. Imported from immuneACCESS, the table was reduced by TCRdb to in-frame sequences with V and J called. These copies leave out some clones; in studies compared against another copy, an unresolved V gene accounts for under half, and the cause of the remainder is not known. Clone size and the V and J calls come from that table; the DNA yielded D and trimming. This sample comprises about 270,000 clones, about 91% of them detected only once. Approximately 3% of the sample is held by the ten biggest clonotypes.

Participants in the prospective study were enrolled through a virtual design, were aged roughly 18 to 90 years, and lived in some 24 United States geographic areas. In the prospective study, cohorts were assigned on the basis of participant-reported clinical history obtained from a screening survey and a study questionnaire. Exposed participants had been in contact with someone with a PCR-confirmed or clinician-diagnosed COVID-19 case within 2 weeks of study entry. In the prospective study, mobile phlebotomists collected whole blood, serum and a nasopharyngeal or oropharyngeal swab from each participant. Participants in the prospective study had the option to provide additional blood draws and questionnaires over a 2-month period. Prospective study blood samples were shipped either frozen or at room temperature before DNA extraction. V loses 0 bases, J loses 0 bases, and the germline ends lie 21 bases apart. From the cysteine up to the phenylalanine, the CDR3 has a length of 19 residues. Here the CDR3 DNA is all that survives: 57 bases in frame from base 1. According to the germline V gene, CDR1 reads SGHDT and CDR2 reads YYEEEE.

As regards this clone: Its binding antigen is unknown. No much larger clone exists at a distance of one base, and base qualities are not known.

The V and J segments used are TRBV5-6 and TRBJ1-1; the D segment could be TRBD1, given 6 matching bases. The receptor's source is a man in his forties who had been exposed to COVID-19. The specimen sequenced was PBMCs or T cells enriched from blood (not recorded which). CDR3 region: CASSLGVWPGQSMNTEAFF. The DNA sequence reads TGTGCCAGCAGCTTGGGAGTGTGGCCTGGACAGTCAATGAACACTGAAGCTTTCTTT.